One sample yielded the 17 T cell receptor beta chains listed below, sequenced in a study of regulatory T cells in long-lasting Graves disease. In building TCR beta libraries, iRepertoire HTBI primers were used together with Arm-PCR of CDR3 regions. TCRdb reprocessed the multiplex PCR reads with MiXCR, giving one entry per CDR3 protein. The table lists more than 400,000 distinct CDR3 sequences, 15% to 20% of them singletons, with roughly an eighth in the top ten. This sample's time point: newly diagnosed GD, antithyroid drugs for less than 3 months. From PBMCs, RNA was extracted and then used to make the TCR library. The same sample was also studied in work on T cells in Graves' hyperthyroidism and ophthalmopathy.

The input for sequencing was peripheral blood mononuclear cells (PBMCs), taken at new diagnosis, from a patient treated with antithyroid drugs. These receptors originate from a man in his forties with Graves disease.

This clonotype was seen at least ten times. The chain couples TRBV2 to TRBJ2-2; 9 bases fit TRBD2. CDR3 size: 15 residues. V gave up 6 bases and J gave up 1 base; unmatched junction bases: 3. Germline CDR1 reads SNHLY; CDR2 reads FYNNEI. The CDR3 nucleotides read TGTGCCAGCAGAAGACTAGCGGTGAACACCGGGGAGCTGTTTTTT. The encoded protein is CASRRLAVNTGELFF.

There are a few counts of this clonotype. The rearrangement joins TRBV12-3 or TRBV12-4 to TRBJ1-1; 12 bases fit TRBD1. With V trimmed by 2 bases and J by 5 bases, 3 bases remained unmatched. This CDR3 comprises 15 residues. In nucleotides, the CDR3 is TGTGCCAGCAGTTTAAGGGGACAGGGGGCTACTGAAGCTTTCTTT. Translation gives CASSLRGQGATEAFF.

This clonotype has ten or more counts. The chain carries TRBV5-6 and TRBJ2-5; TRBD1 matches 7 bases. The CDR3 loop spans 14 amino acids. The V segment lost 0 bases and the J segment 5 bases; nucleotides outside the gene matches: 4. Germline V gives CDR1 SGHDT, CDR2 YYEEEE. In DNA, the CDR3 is TGTGCCAGCAGCTTGGTACAGGGGTCTGAGACCCAGTACTTC. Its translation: CASSLVQGSETQYF.

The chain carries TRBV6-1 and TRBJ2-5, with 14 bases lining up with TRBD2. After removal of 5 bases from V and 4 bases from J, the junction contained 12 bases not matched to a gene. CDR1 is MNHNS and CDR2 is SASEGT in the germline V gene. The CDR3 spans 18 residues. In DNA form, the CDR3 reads TGTGCCAGCAGTCACTCTACAGGACTAGCGGGAGGTCGAGAGACCCAGTACTTC. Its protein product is CASSHSTGLAGGRETQYF.

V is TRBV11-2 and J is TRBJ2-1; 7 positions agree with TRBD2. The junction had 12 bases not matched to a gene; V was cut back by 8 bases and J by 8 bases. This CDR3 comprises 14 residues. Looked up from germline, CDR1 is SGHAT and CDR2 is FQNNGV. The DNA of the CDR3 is TGTGCCAGCCGCAACCTAGCGGATTTCTATGAGCAGTTCTTC. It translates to CASRNLADFYEQFF.

The CDR3 nucleotides read TGTGCCAGCAGTTTATTAAGTCGGGGTAACCGGAACTATGGCTACACCTTC. It yields the protein CASSLLSRGNRNYGYTF. This chain connects TRBV27 to TRBJ1-2; D is unresolved. The CDR3 runs 17 residues. Trimming shortened V by 1 base and J by 2 bases, and 17 bases separated the two germline ends. Germline CDR1 reads MNHEY; CDR2 reads SMNVEV (reference sequence).

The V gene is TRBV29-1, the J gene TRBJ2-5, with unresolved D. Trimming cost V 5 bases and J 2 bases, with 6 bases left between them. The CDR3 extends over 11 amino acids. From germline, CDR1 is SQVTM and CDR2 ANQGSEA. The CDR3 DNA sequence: TGCAGCGTTCGGGTTCAAGAGACCCAGTACTTC. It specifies CSVRVQETQYF.

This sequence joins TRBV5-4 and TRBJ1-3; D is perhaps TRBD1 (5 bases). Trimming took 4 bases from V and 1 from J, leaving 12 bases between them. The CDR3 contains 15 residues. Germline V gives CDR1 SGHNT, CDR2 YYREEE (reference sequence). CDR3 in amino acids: CASSVSGISGNTIYF. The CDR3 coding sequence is TGTGCCAGCAGCGTCTCAGGGATTTCTGGAAACACCATATATTTT.

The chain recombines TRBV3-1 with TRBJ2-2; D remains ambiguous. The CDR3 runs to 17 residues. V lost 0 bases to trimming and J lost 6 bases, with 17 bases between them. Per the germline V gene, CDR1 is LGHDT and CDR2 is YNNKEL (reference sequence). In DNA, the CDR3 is TGTGCCAGCAGCCAAGATCTACTGGAATTAAACGCCGGGGAGCTGTTTTTT. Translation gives CASSQDLLELNAGELFF.

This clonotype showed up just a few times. The CDR3 bases are TGCGCCGGAATCGGGTGCTCAAGGCGAATGAGCTCCTACGAGCAGTACTTC. It codes for CAGIGCSRRMSSYEQYF. V gene TRBV5-1 combines with J gene TRBJ2-7, with D hard to call. The V end was cut by 10 bases, the J end by 0 bases, with 26 bases between. CDR1 SGHRS and CDR2 YFSETQ come from the germline V gene. The CDR3 has 17 residues. The entire variable domain, with the rest obtained from reference TRBV5-1 and TRBJ2-7, is as follows: KAGVTQTPRYLIKTRGQQVTLSCSPISGHRSVSWYQQTPGQGLQFLFEYFSETQRNKGNFPGRFSGRQFSNSRSEMNVSTLELGDSALYLCAGIGCSRRMSSYEQYFGPGTRLTVT.

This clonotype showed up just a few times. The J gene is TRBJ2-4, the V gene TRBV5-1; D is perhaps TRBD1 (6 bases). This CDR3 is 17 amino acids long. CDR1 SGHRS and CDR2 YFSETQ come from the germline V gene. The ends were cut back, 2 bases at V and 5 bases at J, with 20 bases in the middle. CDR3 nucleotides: TGCGCCAGCAGCTTTTTGAAGCTAGCCAAGGGGGAAAACATTCAGTACTTC. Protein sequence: CASSFLKLAKGENIQYF.

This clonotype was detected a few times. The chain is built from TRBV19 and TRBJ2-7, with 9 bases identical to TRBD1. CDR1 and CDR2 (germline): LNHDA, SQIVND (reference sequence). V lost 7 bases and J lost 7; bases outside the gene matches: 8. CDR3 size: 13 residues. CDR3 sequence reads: CASTGQGFGEQYF. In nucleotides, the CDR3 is TGTGCCAGTACGGGACAGGGCTTTGGAGAGCAGTACTTC. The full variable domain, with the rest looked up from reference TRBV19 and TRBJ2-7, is DGGITQSPKYLFRKEGQNVTLSCEQNLNHDAMYWYRQDPGQGLRLIYYSQIVNDFQKGDIAEGYSVSREKKESFPLTVTSAQKNPTAFYLCASTGQGFGEQYFGPGTRLTVT.

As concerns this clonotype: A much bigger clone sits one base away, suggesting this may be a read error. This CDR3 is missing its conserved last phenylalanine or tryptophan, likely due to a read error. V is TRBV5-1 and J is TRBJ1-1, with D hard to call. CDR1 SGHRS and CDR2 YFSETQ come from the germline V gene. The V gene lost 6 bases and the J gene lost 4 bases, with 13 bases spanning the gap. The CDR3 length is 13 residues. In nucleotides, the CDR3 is TGCGCCAGCAAAGCAACGATTAGCACTGAAGCTTTCTCT. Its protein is CASKATISTEAFS.

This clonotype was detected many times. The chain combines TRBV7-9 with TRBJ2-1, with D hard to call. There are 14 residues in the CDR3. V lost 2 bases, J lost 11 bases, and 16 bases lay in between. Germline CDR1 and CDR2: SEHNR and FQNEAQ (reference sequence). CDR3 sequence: CASSLKDPQGKQFF. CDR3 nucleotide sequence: TGTGCCAGCAGCTTAAAGGACCCCCAAGGAAAGCAGTTCTTC.

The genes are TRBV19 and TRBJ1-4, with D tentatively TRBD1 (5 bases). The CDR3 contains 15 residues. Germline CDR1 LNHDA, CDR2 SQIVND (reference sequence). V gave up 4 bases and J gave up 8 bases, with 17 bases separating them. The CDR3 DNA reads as TGTGCCAGTAGTACGGGACTTGCGATGGACGAAAAACTGTTTTTT. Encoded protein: CASSTGLAMDEKLFF. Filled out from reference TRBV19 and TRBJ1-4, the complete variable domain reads DGGITQSPKYLFRKEGQNVTLSCEQNLNHDAMYWYRQDPGQGLRLIYYSQIVNDFQKGDIAEGYSVSREKKESFPLTVTSAQKNPTAFYLCASSTGLAMDEKLFFGSGTQLSVL.

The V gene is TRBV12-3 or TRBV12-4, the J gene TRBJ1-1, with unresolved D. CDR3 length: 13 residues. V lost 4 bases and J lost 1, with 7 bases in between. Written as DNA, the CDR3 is TGTGCCAGCAGTTCCCGCCGGAACACTGAAGCTTTCTTT. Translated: CASSSRRNTEAFF.

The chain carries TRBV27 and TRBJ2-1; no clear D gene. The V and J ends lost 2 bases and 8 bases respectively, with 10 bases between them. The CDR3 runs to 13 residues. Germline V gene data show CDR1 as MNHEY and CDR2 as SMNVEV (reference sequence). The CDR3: CASSLTEDHEQFF. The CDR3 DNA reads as TGTGCCAGCAGTTTAACTGAGGACCATGAGCAGTTCTTC.